At least ten counts were recorded for the clone carrying this T cell receptor beta chain. The CDR3 goes on 3 residues after the read ends, and that part is filled in from the germline J gene. The sample is drawn from a study of T cell clonality in common variable immunodeficiency. CDR3 size: 13 residues. V lost 2 bases to trimming and J lost 6 bases, with 13 bases between them. In germline, CDR1 is DFQATT, CDR2 SNEGSKA (reference sequence). Method: immunoSEQ multiplex PCR; TCRdb's copy keeps in-frame clones and lacks some. The sample is made up of approximately 44,000 clones, none counted only once. Sequencing was performed on peripheral blood mononuclear cells. The gene calls are TRBV20-1 and TRBJ1-1; weak D call: TRBD1 (6 bases). The TCR originated in a person aged 18 to 75 in good health. Incomplete CDR3 DNA: TGCAGTGCTAGAACTACAGGGTTTGCTGAA. Encoded protein: CSARTTGFAE. In full, the CDR3 is CSARTTGFAEAFF.